This T cell receptor (beta chain) stems from a study of T cell repertoires in cytomegalovirus infection. General study findings and limits: In two of eight donors, the top clonotype was HLA-C-restricted CMV-specific.

A note on this clonotype: The antigen remains undetermined.

This CDR3 comprises 17 residues. Germline V gene sequence: CDR1 MDHEN, CDR2 SYDVKM. J was trimmed by 3 bases and V by 10 bases; bases with no gene match: 15. In TCRdb, the reads were re-called with MiXCR into one record per CDR3 protein. This table has hundreds of thousands of distinct CDR3 sequences, roughly 46% appearing once. The chain carries TRBV28 and TRBJ2-2; 9 nucleotides align to TRBD1. The source of this sequence is a human donor in good health (CMV status not recorded). Some clones in this sample may be carry-over from other donors' samples. The source material was cultured PBMCs, sampled from culture after CMV antigen stimulation. The CDR3 region has the DNA TGTGCCACCAGGGGGCGAAAGGACAGGGGAGACACCGGGGAGCTGTTTTTT. Translated, it gives CATRGRKDRGDTGELFF. Using reference TRBV28 and TRBJ2-2 for the parts outside the CDR3, the full variable domain is DVKVTQSSRYLVKRTGEKVFLECVQDMDHENMFWYRQDPGLGLRLIYFSYDVKMKEKGDIPEGYSVSREKKERFSLILESASTNQTSMYLCATRGRKDRGDTGELFFGEGSRLTVL.